This TCR beta chain is from a study of Ad26.COV2.S vaccination and SARS-CoV-2 variants. The wider study: Each vaccinee took Ad26.COV2.S intramuscularly, once or twice 56 days apart. Study results and limitations: Spike-specific TCR breadth was greater in vaccine than placebo recipients.

CDR1 is KGHDR and CDR2 is SFDVKD in the germline V gene. The CDR3 extends over 13 amino acids. The germline V and J ends were trimmed by 7 bases and 5 bases, with 14 bases remaining between them. For this clone: The antigen remains undetermined.

Stated treatment: 15 to 20 received Ad26.COV2.S at low or high dose, single or two shots; about 5 received placebo; per-sample allocation not given. Sampling took place 63 days after the first vaccine or placebo injection. Aged 18-55 years, donor was enrolled in Boston in about 2020. The vaccine antigen was prefusion-stabilized Wuhan SARS-CoV-2 spike. Sequenced by immunoSEQ multiplex PCR; TCRdb stores in-frame clones only, minus some. This table has about 400,000 clones, 92% appearing once. The chain combines TRBV24-1 with TRBJ2-7; D possibly corresponds to TRBD1 (6 bases). The source of this sequence is a person between 18 and 60 years old who received the Ad26.COV2.S COVID-19 vaccine or a placebo. The sequencing used peripheral blood, collected in a trial of Ad26.COV2.S vaccine versus placebo. This CDR3 is CATSDWGRNEQYF. The CDR3 bases are TGTGCCACCAGCGACTGGGGGCGAAACGAGCAGTACTTC.